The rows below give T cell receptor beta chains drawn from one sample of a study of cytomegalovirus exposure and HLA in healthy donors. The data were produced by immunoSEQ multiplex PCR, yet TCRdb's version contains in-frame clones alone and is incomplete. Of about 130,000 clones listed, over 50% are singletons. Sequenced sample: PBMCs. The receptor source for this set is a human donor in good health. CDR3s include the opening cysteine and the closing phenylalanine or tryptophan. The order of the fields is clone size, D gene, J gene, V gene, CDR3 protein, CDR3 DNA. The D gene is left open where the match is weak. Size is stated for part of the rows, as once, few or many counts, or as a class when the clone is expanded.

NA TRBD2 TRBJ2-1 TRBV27 CASSLISGRTGQFF TGTGCCAGCAGTTTAATAAGCGGGAGAACTGGGCAGTTCTTC
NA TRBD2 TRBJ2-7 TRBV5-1 CASKTSGRGEQYF TGCGCCAGCAAGACTAGCGGGAGAGGGGAGCAGTACTTC
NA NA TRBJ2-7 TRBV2 CASSPTYEQYF TGTGCCAGCAGTCCCACCTACGAGCAGTACTTC
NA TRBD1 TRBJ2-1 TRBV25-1 CASSNAGQGNEQFF TGTGCCAGCAGTAACGCGGGACAGGGGAATGAGCAGTTCTTC
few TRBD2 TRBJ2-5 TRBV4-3 CASSPGGGETQYF TGCGCCAGCAGTCCCGGGGGGGGAGAGACCCAGTACTTC
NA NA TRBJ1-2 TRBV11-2 CASSRWSRDYDNYGYTF TGTGCCAGCAGCCGGTGGTCGAGGGACTATGATAACTATGGCTACACCTTC
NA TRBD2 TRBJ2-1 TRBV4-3 CASSQLGLAGLSYNEQFF TGCGCCAGCAGCCAATTGGGGCTAGCGGGGCTTTCCTACAATGAGCAGTTCTTC
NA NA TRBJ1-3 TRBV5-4 CASSLGASGNTIYF TGTGCCAGCAGCTTGGGAGCCTCTGGAAACACCATATATTTT
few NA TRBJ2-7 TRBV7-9 CASSLPGSNYEQYF TGTGCCAGCAGCTTACCGGGGTCGAACTACGAGCAGTACTTC
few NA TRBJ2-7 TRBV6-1 CASSESADLQGTYEQYF TGTGCCAGCAGTGAGTCAGCAGATCTACAGGGCACCTACGAGCAGTACTTC
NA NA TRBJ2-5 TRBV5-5 CASSFTGAGETQYF TGTGCCAGCAGCTTCACGGGAGCCGGGGAGACCCAGTACTTC
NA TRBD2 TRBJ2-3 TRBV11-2 CASSLGSSGYTDTQYF TGTGCCAGCAGCTTAGGAAGTAGCGGGTACACAGATACGCAGTATTTT
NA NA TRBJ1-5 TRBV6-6 CASRAPGGGNQPQHF TGTGCCAGCAGGGCCCCCGGGGGTGGCAATCAGCCCCAGCATTTT
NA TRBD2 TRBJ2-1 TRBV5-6 CASSDRAGSYNEQFF TGTGCCAGCAGCGATAGAGCGGGATCCTACAATGAGCAGTTCTTC
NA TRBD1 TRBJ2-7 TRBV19 CASSSATWDSSYEQYF TGTGCCAGTAGTAGTGCCACTTGGGACAGCTCCTACGAGCAGTACTTC
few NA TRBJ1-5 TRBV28 CASNQGYNQPQHF TGTGCCAGCAACCAGGGTTACAATCAGCCCCAGCATTTT